This section outlines one T cell receptor (beta chain) sequence together with its context. What this receptor recognizes is not known. Per the germline V gene, KGHDR is the CDR1 and SFDVKD is the CDR2. The CDR3 runs 14 amino acids, cysteine and phenylalanine included. A DNA sequence was not provided. From each donor, an approximately 2.3 ml peripheral blood sample was collected into PAXgene tubes and kept at -80 degrees C. Without T cell sorting, total RNA was isolated from whole blood using the PAXgene blood miRNA kit on an automated QIAcube. Peripheral blood from monozygotic twin pairs, either concordant or discordant for inflammatory bowel disease, underwent deep TCRalpha and TCRbeta repertoire profiling that used unique molecular barcoding. Smoking habits were recorded for all twin pairs, with individuals classified as current, former or never smokers. To prepare the library, 5' RACE was applied. Preparation of each TCR library used about 4,000 ng of total RNA. cDNA was synthesized with SMARTScribe reverse transcriptase in eight separate reactions per sample. Unique molecular identifiers containing a 6-nucleotide sample barcode were introduced through template switching during cDNA synthesis. Amplification of TCRalpha and TCRbeta cDNA involved two nested PCRs of 16 and 9 cycles, and each PCR was followed by bead purification. Before amplification, cDNA was treated with uracil DNA-glycosylase and purified using the QIAquick PCR purification kit. The second PCR was the step at which Illumina TruSeq-compatible adapters and sample-specific barcodes were added. TapeStation and Qubit were used to check library quality and concentration, and 4.5 to 6.5 ng of each library was pooled. Sequencing of the pooled libraries was done on an Illumina HiSeq2500 single-index Rapid Run using custom sequencing primers and 2 x 100 bp reads. Per the authors' processing: PCR and sequencing errors were corrected by UMI-based consensus assembly using MiGEC version 1.2.6. V(D)J alignment, clonotype assembly and CDR3 extraction were performed with MiXCR version 2.1.1. To normalise gene usage, clonotype sharing and MAIT/NKT TCR abundance, the analysis used the top 1000, 10 000 and 20 000 clonotypes per sample. After downsampling to 27 000 UMIs, diversity was calculated as the inverse Simpson index using the vegan R package. Statistical testing used paired Mann-Whitney U tests on the discordant twin pairs and applied Benjamini-Hochberg correction for multiple testing. Reads reprocessed by TCRdb are summarized as one entry per CDR3 protein sequence, and DNA is absent. The V and J calls shown here were made by TCRdb, not taken from the authors' results. This sample's table has entries for 420,000 or so distinct CDR3 sequences. The ten top clones hold 2% to 2.5% of the sample.

The data stem from a study of monozygotic twins with inflammatory bowel disease (dated by TCRdb to between 2018 and 2021). Regarding the research as a whole: In total, approximately 30 monozygotic twin pairs made up the full study: 19 Danish pairs, all IBD-discordant, plus nine German pairs, of which four were IBD-concordant and five were IBD-discordant. Within discordant pairs, disease-associated traits were sought mainly by comparing IBD patients with their genetically identical healthy co-twins. Each individual had, on average, about 151 000 unique TCRalpha sequences and 181 000 unique TCRbeta sequences available for analysis. Results and caveats for the whole study, not just this receptor: No difference in repertoire similarity was observed between concordant and discordant twins, possibly owing to limited statistical power. The analysis was unable to tell different T cell subtypes apart. A decrease in TCRbeta repertoire diversity, as measured by inverse Simpson index, was observed in IBD patients compared with their healthy co-twins. Because patients were on differing immunosuppressive treatments, the repertoires may have picked up extra background noise and inter-individual variability. The results gave no support for a single strong signal or clonotype linked to IBD. Compared with healthy twins, IBD patients had fewer clonotypes in common with other individuals, a difference most pronounced in patients showing signs of disease activity.

This receptor was taken from a human donor with ulcerative colitis or Crohn's disease, or a healthy co-twin of an affected twin (not recorded which). The chain is encoded by TRBV24-1 joined to TRBJ1-5. Source material: blood. This receptor carries the CDR3 CATSANGRSQPQHF.